This TCR beta chain comes out of a study of CD8+ T cells in alopecia areata. Study at large: Percentage of affected scalp area was the basis on which treated patients' severity was scored.

Study results and caveats: Mice showed clearer TCR sharing than patients did, a gap that was possibly HLA-related. Lesional tissue from the scalp (especially in alopecia totalis/universalis) showed higher clonality than normal scalp. In scalp and blood during tofacitinib, many expanded lesional clones persisted.

RNA was isolated and reverse transcribed to cDNA, the sequencing template. Sequenced by immunoSEQ multiplex PCR; TCRdb stores in-frame clones only, minus some. The sample includes 90,000 to 120,000 clones, over 80% seen only once; the top ten take over 20%. The V gene lost 2 bases and the J gene lost 6 bases, with 5 bases spanning the gap. The germline gives CDR1 MNHEY, CDR2 SMNVEV (reference sequence). This CDR3 is 12 amino acids long. Concerning this clone: Its antigen is still unknown.

The treatment here: oral pan-JAK inhibitor, 5-10 mg twice daily. The sequence came from a human donor with alopecia areata. This specimen consisted of CD8+ T cells sorted from blood, obtained at week 24, from a patient treated with tofacitinib. The V call is TRBV27, the J call TRBJ2-1, with TRBD2 as a possible D gene (5 bases). In nucleotides, the CDR3 is TGTGCCAGCAGTTTAGAGGGCAATGAGCAGTTCTTC. Translating it yields CASSLEGNEQFF.